This T cell receptor (beta chain) was sequenced for a study of blood T cells in healthy people across ages. Overall study results and limits: Diversity estimated from one million T cells was considered an underestimate.

This clonotype was seen only a few times. Its antigen is undetermined. The CDR3 is 16 residues long. Germline CDR1 and CDR2: MDHEN and SYDVKM. V lost 5 bases to trimming and J lost 2 bases; unmatched junction nucleotides: 11. Alongside a J-beta primer mix, a sample-barcoded 5' primer served in a second PCR lasting roughly 6 to 12 cycles. TCRdb reprocessed the 5' RACE reads with MiXCR, giving one entry per CDR3 protein. The table has roughly 800,000 distinct CDR3 sequences, 58% seen once. The sequence derives from a man aged 25 to 45 in good health. The sequencing input was blood. This chain connects TRBV28 to TRBJ2-5; 7 positions match TRBD2. The CDR3 DNA follows: TGTGCCAGCAGTGGAGTTTCTAGCGGTTCTCAAGAGACCCAGTACTTC. It translates to CASSGVSSGSQETQYF.